One sample yielded the 3 T cell receptor beta chains listed below, sequenced in a study of control samples from healthy donors and cancer patients. TCRdb's copy holds only in-frame clones and misses some; the assay was immunoSEQ multiplex PCR. The sample holds under 150,000 clones, roughly 92% seen once. Sequenced: blood. These TCRs come from a man younger than 40 in good health.

V and J are TRBV13 and TRBJ2-5; 9 nucleotides agree with TRBD2. This CDR3 is 19 amino acids long. V was clipped by 6 bases and J by 4 bases; unmatched bases: 21. From germline, CDR1 is PRHDT and CDR2 FYEKMQ (reference sequence). The CDR3 bases are TGTGCCAGCAGGGGGCCGCGTGGGATTAGCGGGAGTCGGAGAGAGACCCAGTACTTC. Encoded protein: CASRGPRGISGSRRETQYF.

This clone was detected only a few times. The gene calls are TRBV4-2 and TRBJ1-6; 9 bases align to TRBD1. CDR3 length: 14 residues. Trimming cost V 4 bases and J 10 bases; bases outside gene matches: 5. Germline V CDR1 and CDR2: LGHNA, YNFKEQ. The CDR3 loop reads CASSPDRGGSPLHF. The CDR3 region has the DNA TGTGCCAGCAGCCCGGACAGGGGTGGGTCACCCCTCCACTTT.

This clone has a handful of counts. This chain uses TRBV19 with TRBJ1-1; maybe TRBD1 (6 bases). Germline V gene data show CDR1 as LNHDA and CDR2 as SQIVND (reference sequence). The CDR3 sequence is 18 residues long. V was shortened by 2 bases and J by 0 bases, with 19 bases between the two germline ends. CDR3 in amino acids: CASSIIGGQTRVNTEAFF. For the CDR3, the DNA is TGTGCCAGTAGTATAATCGGGGGGCAAACGAGGGTGAACACTGAAGCTTTCTTT.